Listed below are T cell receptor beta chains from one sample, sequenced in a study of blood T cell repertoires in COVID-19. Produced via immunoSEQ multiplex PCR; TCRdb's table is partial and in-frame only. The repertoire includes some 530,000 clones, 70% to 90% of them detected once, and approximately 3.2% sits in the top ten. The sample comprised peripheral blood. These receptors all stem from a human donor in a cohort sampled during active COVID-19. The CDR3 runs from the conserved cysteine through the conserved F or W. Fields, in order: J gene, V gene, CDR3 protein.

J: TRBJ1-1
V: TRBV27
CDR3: CASSFSGVVENTEAFF

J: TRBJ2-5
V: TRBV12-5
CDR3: CASGLGQGAIETQYF

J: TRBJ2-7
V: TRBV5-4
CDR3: CASSFPGQGKLGEQYF

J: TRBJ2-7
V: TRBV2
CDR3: CASKLFGGSVGEQYF

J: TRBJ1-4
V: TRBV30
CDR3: CAWMTTGAEKLFF

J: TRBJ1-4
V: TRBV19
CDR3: CASSLASTNEKLFF

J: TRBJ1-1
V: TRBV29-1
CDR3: CSGGGRKSPEAFF

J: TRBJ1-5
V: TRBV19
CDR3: CASRKKDEGGQPQHF

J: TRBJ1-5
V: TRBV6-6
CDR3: CASSHDRDRQPQHF

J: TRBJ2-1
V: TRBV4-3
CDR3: CASSPTHDGGRATDEQFF

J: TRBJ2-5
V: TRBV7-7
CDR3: CATGSRETQYF

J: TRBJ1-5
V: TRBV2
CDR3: CASSERTVNQPQHF

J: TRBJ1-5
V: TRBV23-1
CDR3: CASSPRTGNQPQHF

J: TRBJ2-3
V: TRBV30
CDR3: CAWRSGGIRGTDTQYF

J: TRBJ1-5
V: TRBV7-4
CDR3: CASSSPLGGARIQPQHF

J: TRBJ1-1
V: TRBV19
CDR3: CASRSTRNTEAFF

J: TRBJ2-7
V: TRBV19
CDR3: CASSRAGYYEQYF

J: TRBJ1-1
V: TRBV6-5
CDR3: CASKTGEGTEAFF

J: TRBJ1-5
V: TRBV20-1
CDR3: CSASTGVGQPQHF

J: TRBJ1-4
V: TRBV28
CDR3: CASSPGGPTNEKLFF

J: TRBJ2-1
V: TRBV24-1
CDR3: CATSEGGQGFHNEQFF

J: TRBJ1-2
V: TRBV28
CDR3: CASRKPGQGVANYGYTF

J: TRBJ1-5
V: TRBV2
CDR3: CASRGQMNQPQHF

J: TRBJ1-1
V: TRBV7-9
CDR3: CASSSTGTSNTEAFF

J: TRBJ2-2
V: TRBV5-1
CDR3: CASSLGLADTGELFF

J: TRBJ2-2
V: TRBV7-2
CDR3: CASSLGAGVTGELFF

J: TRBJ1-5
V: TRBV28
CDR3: CASTTQRGDQPQHF

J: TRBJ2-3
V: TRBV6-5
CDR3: CASSYPIFSTDTQYF

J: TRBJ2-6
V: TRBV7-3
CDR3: CASSFMGPGANVLTF

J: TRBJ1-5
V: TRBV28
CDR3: CASTRAATTGNQPQHF

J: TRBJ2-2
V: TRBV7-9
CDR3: CASSLAGLVTGELFF

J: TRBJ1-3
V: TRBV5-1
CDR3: CASSFTVSGNTIYF

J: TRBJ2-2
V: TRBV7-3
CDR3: CASSLPSGRNTGELFF

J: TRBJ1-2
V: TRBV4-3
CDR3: CASSQRVGGFNGGYTF

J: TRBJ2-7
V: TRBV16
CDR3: CASSQSRYEQYF

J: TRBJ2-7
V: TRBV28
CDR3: CASSGPREQYF

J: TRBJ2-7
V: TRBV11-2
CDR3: CASSISDRVEQYF

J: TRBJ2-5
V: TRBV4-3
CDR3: CASSQDLGGNQETQYF

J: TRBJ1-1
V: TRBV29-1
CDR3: CSVRAGGNTEAFF

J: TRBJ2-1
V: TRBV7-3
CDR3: CASSPRVGAGHNEQFF

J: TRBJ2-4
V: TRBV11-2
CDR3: CASSPRGGLNIQYF

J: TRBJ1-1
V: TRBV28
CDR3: CASQGARVNTEAFF

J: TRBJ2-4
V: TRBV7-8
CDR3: CASSGTSGAKNIQYF

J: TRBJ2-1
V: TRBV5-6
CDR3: CASSLEGASGSSYNEQFF

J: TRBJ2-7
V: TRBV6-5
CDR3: CANRQEGTYEQYF

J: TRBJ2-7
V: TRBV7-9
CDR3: CASSLALQSDRGYEQYF

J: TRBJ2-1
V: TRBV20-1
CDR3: CSASEGTSGRNEQFF

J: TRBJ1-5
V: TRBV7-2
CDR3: CASSLGTYQSNQPQHF

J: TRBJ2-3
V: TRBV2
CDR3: CASTTTSVGADTQYF

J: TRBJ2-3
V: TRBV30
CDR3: CAWRLAGGSDTQYF

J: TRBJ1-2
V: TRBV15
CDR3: CATSRDSFTTDEYGYTF

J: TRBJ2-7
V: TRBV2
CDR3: CASSETSGRTLNEQYF

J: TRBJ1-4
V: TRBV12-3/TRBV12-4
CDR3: CASRVDRGDKLFF

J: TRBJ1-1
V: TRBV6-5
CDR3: CASSTGTTRDAFF